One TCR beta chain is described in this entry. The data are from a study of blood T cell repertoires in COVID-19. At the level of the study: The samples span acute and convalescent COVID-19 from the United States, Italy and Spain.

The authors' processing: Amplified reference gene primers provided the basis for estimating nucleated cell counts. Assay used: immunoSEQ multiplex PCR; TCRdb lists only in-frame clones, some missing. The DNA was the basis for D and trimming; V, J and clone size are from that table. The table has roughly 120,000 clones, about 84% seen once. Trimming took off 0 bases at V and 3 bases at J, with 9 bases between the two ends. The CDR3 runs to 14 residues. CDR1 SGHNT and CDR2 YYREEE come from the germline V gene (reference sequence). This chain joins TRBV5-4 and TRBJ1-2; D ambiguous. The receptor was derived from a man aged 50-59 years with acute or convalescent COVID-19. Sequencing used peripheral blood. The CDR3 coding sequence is TGTGCCAGCAGCTTGGGAGGGTCCGACTATGGCTACACCTTC. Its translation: CASSLGGSDYGYTF. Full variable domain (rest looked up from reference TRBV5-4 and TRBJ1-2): ETGVTQSPTHLIKTRGQQVTLRCSSQSGHNTVSWYQQALGQGPQFIFQYYREEENGRGNFPPRFSGLQFPNYSSELNVNALELDDSALYLCASSLGGSDYGYTFGSGTRLTVV.